A selection of T cell receptor beta chains follows, all from one sample in a study of shared clonotypes between healthy human individuals. Here immunoSEQ multiplex PCR was the method, and the copy in TCRdb shows in-frame clones only, minus some. Seen here are fewer than 600,000 clones, around three quarters observed once, and the top ten hold around 11%. Sample: PBMCs. The source of these receptors is a woman in her 40s in good health. Some clones in this sample may be carry-over from other donors' samples. Both conserved end residues are part of each CDR3. The D gene is left open where the match is weak. Size tells how often a clone was seen (once, few, many) or the class of an expanded clone, and some rows leave it out.

D: -
V: TRBV5-8
J: TRBJ2-1
size: -
CDR3: CASSFGSSEYNEQFF
DNA: TGTGCCAGCAGCTTTGGGTCGTCTGAATACAATGAGCAGTTCTTC

D: TRBD2
V: TRBV7-9
J: TRBJ2-7
size: -
CDR3: CASSGTRVSYEQYF
DNA: TGTGCCAGCAGCGGGACTAGGGTCTCCTACGAGCAGTACTTC

D: -
V: TRBV5-1
J: TRBJ2-1
size: -
CDR3: CASSLKGWDEQFF
DNA: TGCGCCAGCAGCTTGAAGGGGTGGGATGAGCAGTTCTTC

D: -
V: TRBV7-9
J: TRBJ1-1
size: -
CDR3: CASSPGGTEAFF
DNA: TGTGCCAGCAGCCCTGGGGGCACTGAAGCTTTCTTT

D: -
V: TRBV6-5
J: TRBJ2-3
size: -
CDR3: CASSYAGWGDTQYF
DNA: TGTGCCAGCAGTTATGCGGGATGGGGAGATACGCAGTATTTT

D: TRBD1
V: TRBV28
J: TRBJ2-7
size: -
CDR3: CAIQGPQYEQYF
DNA: TGTGCCATACAGGGGCCCCAGTACGAGCAGTACTTC

D: -
V: TRBV5-6
J: TRBJ2-7
size: -
CDR3: CASSFTASYEQYF
DNA: TGTGCCAGCAGCTTCACAGCCTCCTACGAGCAGTACTTC

D: TRBD2
V: TRBV5-1
J: TRBJ2-5
size: once
CDR3: CASSPGLAGAIRETQYF
DNA: TGCGCCAGCAGCCCGGGACTAGCGGGAGCTATTCGGGAGACCCAGTACTTC

D: -
V: TRBV30
J: TRBJ1-4
size: -
CDR3: CAWSREGHPMLEKLFF
DNA: TGTGCCTGGAGCCGCGAAGGGCACCCAATGCTTGAAAAACTGTTTTTT

D: TRBD1
V: TRBV29-1
J: TRBJ2-5
size: -
CDR3: CSVATGGTQETQYF
DNA: TGCAGCGTTGCCACAGGGGGGACTCAAGAGACCCAGTACTTC

D: -
V: TRBV30
J: TRBJ1-2
size: few
CDR3: CAWSLGPSYGYTF
DNA: TGTGCCTGGAGTTTGGGGCCGAGCTATGGCTACACCTTC

D: TRBD1
V: TRBV10-3
J: TRBJ1-2
size: -
CDR3: CAISRDSSDYGYTF
DNA: TGTGCCATCAGCCGGGACAGTTCTGACTATGGCTACACCTTC

D: -
V: TRBV27
J: TRBJ2-3
size: -
CDR3: CASSLGTDTQYF
DNA: TGTGCCAGCAGTTTAGGCACAGATACGCAGTATTTT

D: -
V: TRBV28
J: TRBJ2-4
size: -
CDR3: CASSSGTGRNIQYF
DNA: TGTGCCAGCAGCTCTGGGACGGGAAGGAACATTCAGTACTTC

D: -
V: TRBV28
J: TRBJ2-5
size: -
CDR3: CASSPTSRETQYF
DNA: TGTGCCAGCAGCCCCACTAGTAGGGAGACCCAGTACTTC

D: TRBD2
V: TRBV7-6
J: TRBJ2-6
size: -
CDR3: CASSWAGGSRANVLTF
DNA: TGTGCCAGCAGCTGGGCCGGGGGGTCTAGGGCCAACGTCCTGACTTTC

D: -
V: TRBV27
J: TRBJ2-1
size: -
CDR3: CASMGAMPRNEQFF
DNA: TGTGCCAGCATGGGGGCTATGCCTAGAAATGAGCAGTTCTTC

D: -
V: TRBV7-9
J: TRBJ2-5
size: -
CDR3: CASSPGDGRKTQYF
DNA: TGTGCCAGCAGCCCAGGGGACGGGAGGAAGACCCAGTACTTC

D: -
V: TRBV6-5
J: TRBJ2-3
size: -
CDR3: CASIRVGTDTQYF
DNA: TGTGCCAGCATCAGGGTCGGCACAGATACGCAGTATTTT

D: -
V: TRBV9
J: TRBJ2-7
size: -
CDR3: CASSARFEPYEQYF
DNA: TGTGCCAGCAGCGCCCGTTTCGAGCCCTACGAGCAGTACTTC

D: TRBD2
V: TRBV7-2
J: TRBJ2-2
size: -
CDR3: CASSLPGLAGNTGELFF
DNA: TGTGCCAGCAGCTTACCGGGACTAGCGGGAAACACCGGGGAGCTGTTTTTT

D: -
V: TRBV29-1
J: TRBJ2-5
size: -
CDR3: CSASYTGSWETQYF
DNA: TGCAGCGCATCGTATACAGGGTCCTGGGAGACCCAGTACTTC

D: -
V: TRBV5-4
J: TRBJ2-7
size: -
CDR3: CASSLELHGYEQYF
DNA: TGTGCCAGCAGCTTGGAACTACATGGCTACGAGCAGTACTTC

D: -
V: TRBV19
J: TRBJ2-2
size: -
CDR3: CASSKNNPGLSTGELFF
DNA: TGTGCCAGTAGTAAGAACAATCCGGGGCTAAGCACCGGGGAGCTGTTTTTT

D: TRBD2
V: TRBV7-6
J: TRBJ2-5
size: -
CDR3: CASSLEPSGRETQYF
DNA: TGTGCCAGCAGCTTAGAACCTAGCGGGAGGGAGACCCAGTACTTC

D: TRBD2
V: TRBV6-5
J: TRBJ2-7
size: few
CDR3: CASSLSGSGHEQYF
DNA: TGTGCCAGCAGTCTTAGCGGGAGCGGGCACGAGCAGTACTTC

D: TRBD1
V: TRBV5-1
J: TRBJ1-2
size: few
CDR3: CASSNLQGANYGYTF
DNA: TGCGCCAGCAGCAACTTACAGGGGGCAAACTATGGCTACACCTTC

D: -
V: TRBV7-2
J: TRBJ1-3
size: -
CDR3: CASSPRLGGSGNTIYF
DNA: TGTGCCAGCAGCCCTAGGCTGGGGGGCTCGGGAAACACCATATATTTT